A selection of T cell receptor beta chains follows, all from one sample in a study of regulatory T cells in long-lasting Graves disease. TCRdb reanalysed the multiplex PCR reads using MiXCR and keeps one entry per CDR3 protein. The table includes 350,000 to 450,000 distinct CDR3 sequences, 20% to 25% detected once. Sequencing was performed on peripheral blood mononuclear cells (PBMCs), taken when the disease was refractory, from a patient treated with antithyroid drugs. The receptors shown here come from a middle-aged woman with Graves disease. CDR3s include the opening cysteine and the closing phenylalanine or tryptophan. D genes are given only for firm matches. Clone size, where shown, is once, few, many, or a class for clones that have expanded.

d_call	clone_size	j_call	v_call	cdr3_nt	cdr3_aa
.	few	TRBJ1-1	TRBV20-1	TGCAGTGCTAGCAAACAGGGTTCTACTGAAGCTTTCTTT	CSASKQGSTEAFF
.	many	TRBJ2-2	TRBV6-5	TGTGCCAGCAGTTACTCTTGGATCTCCACCGGGGAGCTGTTTTTT	CASSYSWISTGELFF
.	many	TRBJ1-5	TRBV10-3	TGTGCCATCAGCCTCCAGAGCAATCAGCCCCAGCATTTT	CAISLQSNQPQHF
TRBD1	.	TRBJ2-1	TRBV24-1	TGTGCCACCAGTGATCCCGGGACAGGGGTCTACAATGAGCAGTTCTTC	CATSDPGTGVYNEQFF
.	.	TRBJ1-5	TRBV6-1	TGTGCCAGCAGCCTCAATCGACGGACCCTCCTCAATCAGCCCCAGCATTTT	CASSLNRRTLLNQPQHF
.	few	TRBJ2-2	TRBV10-1	TGCGCCAGCAGTGACCTAGGGGAGCTGTTTTTT	CASSDLGELFF
TRBD1	many	TRBJ2-5	TRBV28	TGTGCCAGCAGATCGAGGGGGCGCGTAGTGGAGACCCAGTACTTC	CASRSRGRVVETQYF
TRBD1	few	TRBJ2-7	TRBV5-1	TGCGCCAGCAGCTTACAGGGGCTCTTGAACGAGCAGTACTTC	CASSLQGLLNEQYF
TRBD2	many	TRBJ2-5	TRBV11-2	TGTGCCAGCAGCTTAGTAGGAGGACTAGCTGGAGAGACCCAGTACTTC	CASSLVGGLAGETQYF
.	many	TRBJ1-1	TRBV28	TGTGCCAGCAGTTTCCTGGGAAAAACTGAAGCTTTCTTT	CASSFLGKTEAFF